This T cell receptor beta chain was identified in a study of blood T cells in healthy people across ages. For the second PCR, which ran for about 7 to 11 cycles, a sample-barcoded 5' primer and a J-beta primer mix were used. One entry per CDR3 protein, called by TCRdb with MiXCR from the 5' RACE reads. The table has under 2,000,000 distinct CDR3 sequences, about 49% seen once. Germline CDR1 reads SEHNR; CDR2 reads FQNEAQ (reference sequence). V was clipped by 4 bases and J by 5 bases, with 16 bases between them. The CDR3 has 15 residues. V gene TRBV7-9 combines with J gene TRBJ2-3, with TRBD1 as a possible D gene (7 bases). Material: blood. This receptor was identified in a woman in her 40s in good health. CDR3 protein: CASSSRDSWVDTQYF. The CDR3 coding sequence is TGTGCCAGCAGCTCGCGGGACAGCTGGGTAGATACGCAGTATTTT. The full variable domain, in which reference TRBV7-9 and TRBJ2-3 provide the parts outside the CDR3, is DTGVSQNPRHKITKRGQNVTFRCDPISEHNRLYWYRQTLGQGPEFLTYFQNEAQLEKSRLLSDRFSAERPKGSFSTLEIQRTEQGDSAMYLCASSSRDSWVDTQYFGPGTRLTVL.